The 32 T cell receptor beta chains below all came from one sample that was sequenced in a study of Ad26.COV2.S vaccination and SARS-CoV-2 variants. Some clones are missing from TCRdb's copy, which holds only in-frame ones; the method was immunoSEQ multiplex PCR. This repertoire shows 87,000 or so clones, more than 70% found once; its top ten account for roughly 15%. The material sequenced was peripheral blood, taken after recovery from COVID-19. These receptors were collected from a human donor who had recovered from COVID-19.

This chain uses TRBV15 with TRBJ2-2, with D maybe TRBD1 (5 bases). Between the trimmed V and J ends, which lost 2 bases and 0 bases, there was a span of 7 bases. This CDR3 spans 15 amino acids. The germline V gene has CDR1 LNHNV and CDR2 YYDKDF (reference sequence). This CDR3 reads CATSRQTANTGELFF. In DNA, the CDR3 is TGTGCCACCAGCAGACAGACAGCGAACACCGGGGAGCTGTTTTTT.

The chain employs TRBV19 and TRBJ1-1; 7 bases match TRBD1. V lost 3 bases to trimming and J lost 5 bases; unmatched junction nucleotides: 15. The CDR3 runs 17 residues. Germline loops: CDR1 LNHDA, CDR2 SQIVND (reference sequence). CDR3 coding DNA: TGTGCCAGTAGTATTAGGGCCGGGACAGCGCTGCGGACTGAAGCTTTCTTT. This codes for CASSIRAGTALRTEAFF.

This chain links TRBV25-1 with TRBJ1-2; 9 nucleotides align to TRBD1. The CDR3 totals 12 residues. In germline, CDR1 is MGHDK, CDR2 SYGVNS. CDR3 amino acids: CATTGGKSGYTF. The CDR3 DNA follows: TGTGCTACGACAGGGGGTAAGAGTGGCTACACCTTC.

This chain uses TRBV2 with TRBJ2-7, with D perhaps TRBD2 (5 bases). Germline CDR1 SNHLY, CDR2 FYNNEI. V lost 8 bases and J lost 2, with 13 bases in between. This CDR3 comprises 13 residues. Here the CDR3 reads CASVRPRAYEQYF. The CDR3 bases are TGTGCCAGCGTAAGGCCGAGGGCCTACGAGCAGTACTTC.

This clone came up a few times. The CDR3 region is CASSVPKGLNEQFF. CDR3 nucleotide sequence: TGTGCCAGCAGCGTCCCGAAAGGGTTAAATGAGCAGTTCTTC. The V and J genes are TRBV7-9 and TRBJ2-1; D gene uncertain. The germline CDR1 and CDR2 sequences are SEHNR and FQNEAQ (reference sequence). V lost 5 bases, J lost 7 bases, and 15 bases lay in between. The CDR3 consists of 14 residues.

The rearrangement links TRBV28 to TRBJ2-7; a weak D match, TRBD2 (6 bases). Trimming pared 6 bases from V and 7 bases from J, leaving 22 bases between. Per germline, CDR1 MDHEN and CDR2 SYDVKM. The length of the CDR3 is 15 residues. CDR3 sequence reads: CASSQPGRGLWEQYF. The CDR3 coding sequence is TGTGCCAGCAGCCAGCCTGGGCGGGGTCTTTGGGAGCAGTACTTC.

This clone was seen more than once but under ten times. The rearrangement links TRBV3-1 (or the pseudogene TRBV3-2) to TRBJ2-5; D ambiguous. Germline V CDR1 and CDR2: LGHDT, YNNKEL (reference sequence). CDR3 length equals 14 residues. V lost 0 bases, J lost 4 bases, and 9 bases lay in between. CDR3: CASSQDQGRETQYF. The CDR3 DNA is TGTGCCAGCAGCCAAGATCAAGGACGAGAGACCCAGTACTTC.

This rearrangement joins TRBV18 to TRBJ2-2; 8 positions agree with TRBD2. The length of the CDR3 is 18 residues. V lost 1 base and J lost 2; bases outside the gene matches: 9. CDR1 and CDR2 (germline): KGHSH, LQKENI. The CDR3 bases are TGTGCCAGCTCACCACGGTTGGTAGCGGGATCAAACACCGGGGAGCTGTTTTTT. It is translated as CASSPRLVAGSNTGELFF.

The chain recombines TRBV27 with TRBJ1-4; TRBD1 is a possible D gene (5 bases). Germline values: CDR1 MNHEY, CDR2 SMNVEV (reference sequence). Between the trimmed V and J ends, which lost 4 bases and 10 bases, there was a span of 19 bases. The CDR3 is made up of 15 amino acids. This CDR3 reads CASSSPQGRAGKLFF. As DNA, the CDR3 is TGTGCCAGCAGTTCCCCCCAGGGCCGAGCAGGAAAACTGTTTTTT.

The chain joins TRBV21-1 to TRBJ1-2. TRBV21-1 is given as a pseudogene. The CDR3 spans 16 residues. The CDR3 DNA is TGTGCCAGCGCCCCGTCGGCTCGGGTCTCTAACTATGGCTACACCTTC. Translating it yields CASAPSARVSNYGYTF.

V gene TRBV10-1 combines with J gene TRBJ1-1, with D possibly TRBD1 on 6 matching bases. This CDR3 region has 14 residues. Germline values: CDR1 WNHNN, CDR2 SYGVQD (reference sequence). V dropped 5 bases and J dropped 4 bases, with 14 bases sitting between them. As DNA, the CDR3 is TGCGCCAGCAGTTTCACACAGGGAGGCACTGAAGCTTTCTTT. This codes for CASSFTQGGTEAFF.

The V gene is TRBV9, the J gene TRBJ2-7; TRBD2 might be the D (5 bases). V lost 0 bases, J lost 3 bases, and 10 bases lay in between. Germline loops: CDR1 SGDLS, CDR2 YYNGEE. The CDR3 contains 14 residues. The DNA for the CDR3 is TGTGCCAGCAGCGTAGATACGGGGAACTACGAGCAGTACTTC. Encoded protein: CASSVDTGNYEQYF.

In its sample, this clone was seen a few times. CDR3 amino acids: CASSLSGGVMAQYF. In DNA form, the CDR3 reads TGTGCCAGCAGCCTTAGCGGGGGGGTAATGGCCCAGTACTTC. The chain uses TRBV7-8 and TRBJ2-5; 11 bases are a match to TRBD2. This CDR3 has 14 amino acids. Unmatched junction bases numbered 8, after V lost 5 bases and J lost 9 bases. Germline CDR1 and CDR2: SGHVS and FQNEAQ. Full variable domain (missing parts from reference TRBV7-8 and TRBJ2-5): GAGVSQSPRYKVAKRGQDVALRCDPISGHVSLFWYQQALGQGPEFLTYFQNEAQLDKSGLPSDRFFAERPEGSVSTLKIQRTQQEDSAVYLCASSLSGGVMAQYFGPGTRLLVL.

V and J are TRBV11-2 and TRBJ1-5, with D unclear. V lost 1 base to trimming and J lost 7 bases, with 14 bases between them. CDR3 length: 15 residues. Germline V gene sequence: CDR1 SGHAT, CDR2 FQNNGV. The CDR3 protein is CASSLGSWEGQPQHF. The CDR3 bases are TGTGCCAGCAGCTTAGGGAGTTGGGAGGGACAGCCCCAGCATTTT.

V is TRBV11-3 and J is TRBJ2-7, with a tentative D call TRBD2 (6 bases). CDR1 and CDR2 from the germline V gene are SGHNT and YENEEA. The V and J ends lost 5 bases and 6 bases respectively, with 17 bases between them. This CDR3 comprises 14 residues. The CDR3 nucleotides are TGTGCCAGCAGCGCCCGCATGGGGGGAGGCGAGCAGTACTTC. Its translation is CASSARMGGGEQYF.

The rearrangement uses TRBV14 and TRBJ2-3; possibly TRBD2 for D (5 bases). CDR3 length equals 14 residues. The ends were cut back, 1 base at V and 11 bases at J, with 16 bases in the middle. Germline V gives CDR1 SGHDN, CDR2 FVKESK. This chain's CDR3 is CASSQVLAASRQYF. In DNA form, the CDR3 reads TGTGCCAGCAGCCAAGTTCTAGCAGCTTCTCGGCAGTATTTT.

The gene calls are TRBV6-5 and TRBJ1-1; TRBD1 is a possible D gene (6 bases). The CDR3 has 15 residues. Germline assignment: CDR1 MNHEY and CDR2 SVGAGI. Trimming left V 8 bases short and J 1 base short, with 17 bases between. CDR3 sequence: CASEGGAFRNTEAFF. The CDR3, as DNA: TGTGCCAGCGAGGGGGGGGCTTTTAGGAACACTGAAGCTTTCTTT.

This chain joins TRBV6-5 and TRBJ2-1, with a tentative D call TRBD1 (6 bases). Germline V gene sequence: CDR1 MNHEY, CDR2 SVGAGI. The V gene lost 3 bases and the J gene lost 2 bases, with 14 bases spanning the gap. This CDR3 region has 16 residues. The CDR3 DNA sequence: TGTGCCAGCAGTTATGAGGGGGTACTTACCTACAATGAGCAGTTCTTC. Its protein is CASSYEGVLTYNEQFF.

For the CDR3, the DNA is TGTGCCACCAGCAGAGATCAAACTAGCGGGCATGAGCAGTTCTTC. It specifies CATSRDQTSGHEQFF. J is TRBJ2-1 and V is TRBV15; TRBD2 matches 9 bases. CDR1 is LNHNV, CDR2 YYDKDF, per germline (reference sequence). The V gene end was trimmed by 0 bases and the J gene end by 8 bases; junction bases not matched to a gene: 5. The CDR3 runs to 15 residues.

The rearrangement links TRBV10-2 to TRBJ1-5; D unresolved. The CDR3 loop spans 14 amino acids. Germline assignment: CDR1 WSHSY and CDR2 SAAADI. Trimming left V 0 bases short and J 5 bases short, with 8 bases between. In DNA form, the CDR3 reads TGCGCCAGCAGTGAGTCCCACACCGATCAGCCCCAGCATTTT. This gives the protein CASSESHTDQPQHF.

The chain joins TRBV5-6 to TRBJ2-7; 8 nucleotides agree with TRBD1. CDR3 length: 13 amino acids. V was clipped by 4 bases and J by 13 bases; unmatched bases: 13. From germline, CDR1 is SGHDT and CDR2 YYEEEE. The CDR3 coding sequence is TGTGCCAGCAGCCCCCGGGGGACAGGACGACGTTACTTC. Its protein product is CASSPRGTGRRYF. The variable domain in full, completed from reference TRBV5-6 and TRBJ2-7, reads DAGVTQSPTHLIKTRGQQVTLRCSPKSGHDTVSWYQQALGQGPQFIFQYYEEEERQRGNFPDRFSGHQFPNYSSELNVNALLLGDSALYLCASSPRGTGRRYFGPGTRLTVT.

The chain joins TRBV5-6 to TRBJ1-4, with D perhaps matching TRBD1 (5 bases). CDR3 length: 14 amino acids. Trimming left V 1 base short and J 3 bases short, with 7 bases between. CDR1 SGHDT and CDR2 YYEEEE come from the germline V gene. The CDR3 bases are TGTGCCAGCAGCTTGTGGGGGGCTAATGAAAAACTGTTTTTT. Translating it yields CASSLWGANEKLFF. Using reference TRBV5-6 and TRBJ1-4 for the parts outside the CDR3, the full variable domain is DAGVTQSPTHLIKTRGQQVTLRCSPKSGHDTVSWYQQALGQGPQFIFQYYEEEERQRGNFPDRFSGHQFPNYSSELNVNALLLGDSALYLCASSLWGANEKLFFGSGTQLSVL.

The V call is TRBV5-1, the J call TRBJ2-5, with 10 positions matching TRBD2. The CDR3 runs 16 residues. CDR1 and CDR2 (germline): SGHRS, YFSETQ. V was clipped by 0 bases and J by 3 bases; unmatched bases: 5. CDR3 residues: CASSLGGTSVEETQYF. CDR3 in DNA: TGCGCCAGCAGCTTGGGGGGGACTAGCGTCGAAGAGACCCAGTACTTC.

The rearrangement joins TRBV28 to TRBJ1-1; tentatively, D is TRBD1 (5 bases). V was trimmed by 10 bases and J by 0 bases, leaving 12 bases between them. Per germline, CDR1 MDHEN and CDR2 SYDVKM. The CDR3 consists of 13 residues. In nucleotides, the CDR3 is TGTGCCACCGAGGGGATCTTGAACACTGAAGCTTTCTTT. Translation gives CATEGILNTEAFF.

The chain uses TRBV6-5 and TRBJ2-7; 8 positions match TRBD1. The CDR3 is 15 amino acids. The J segment lost 0 bases and the V segment lost 7 bases, leaving 8 bases of the junction unmatched. CDR1 and CDR2 from the germline V gene are MNHEY and SVGAGI. The CDR3 here is CASMTDRAFSYEQYF. In DNA, the CDR3 is TGTGCCAGCATGACGGACAGGGCCTTCTCCTACGAGCAGTACTTC.

A single count supports this clone. The chain links TRBV14 to TRBJ2-3; D call uncertain. This CDR3 has 11 amino acids. With 4 bases removed from V and 6 bases from J, the gap between germline ends came to 5 bases. Germline CDR1 is SGHDN and CDR2 is FVKESK. The CDR3 is CASSLEDTQYF. The CDR3 nucleotides are TGTGCCAGCAGCCTCGAGGATACGCAGTATTTT.

The CDR3 is CASSQIGGASYEQYF. CDR3 nucleotides: TGTGCCAGCTCACAAATCGGGGGTGCATCCTACGAGCAGTACTTC. This chain joins TRBV18 and TRBJ2-7; perhaps TRBD2 as D (6 bases). Per the germline V gene, CDR1 is KGHSH and CDR2 is LQKENI. Trimming stripped 4 bases from V and 1 base from J, with 14 bases between. The CDR3 sequence is 15 residues long.

J is TRBJ2-7 and V is TRBV3-1 (or the pseudogene TRBV3-2), with D tentatively TRBD2 (6 bases). This CDR3 region has 13 residues. Germline CDR1 LGHDT, CDR2 YNNKEL (reference sequence). Deletions cut 5 bases from V and 3 bases from J, with 11 bases between. Here the CDR3 DNA reads TGTGCCAGCAGCGTAGCGGACAACTACGAGCAGTACTTC. It encodes CASSVADNYEQYF.

Only a few counts were recorded for this clone. The chain couples TRBV19 to TRBJ1-1; a weak D match, TRBD1 (6 bases). V lost 5 bases and J 14 bases, leaving 24 bases between the germline ends. The length of the CDR3 is 14 residues. CDR1 LNHDA and CDR2 SQIVND come from the germline V gene (reference sequence). CDR3 sequence (DNA): TGTGCCAGTAGTTACAAGAAGGACAGACTAACCCACTTCTTT. Its translation: CASSYKKDRLTHFF.

The chain has TRBV7-8 and TRBJ2-3; 9 bases fit TRBD2. CDR3 length: 16 amino acids. Germline trimming cut 5 bases from V and 0 bases from J; bases unmatched to any gene: 6. Germline-derived CDR1 and CDR2 are SGHVS and FQNEAQ. The CDR3 reads CASSADTSGSTDTQYF. The DNA of the CDR3 is TGTGCCAGCAGCGCAGATACTAGCGGGAGCACAGATACGCAGTATTTT.

This chain joins TRBV4-2 and TRBJ2-2; D gene unclear. The CDR3 has 14 residues. Per germline, CDR1 LGHNA and CDR2 YNFKEQ. V dropped 2 bases and J dropped 2 bases, with 6 bases sitting between them. Written as DNA, the CDR3 is TGTGCCAGCAGCCAACGCGGTAACACCGGGGAGCTGTTTTTT. Translation gives CASSQRGNTGELFF.

A single count supports this clone. The V gene is TRBV6-1, the J gene TRBJ1-1; the D gene is possibly TRBD1 (6 bases). Germline V gene sequence: CDR1 MNHNS, CDR2 SASEGT. The V end was cut by 3 bases, the J end by 0 bases, with 11 bases between. This CDR3 spans 15 amino acids. CDR3 sequence reads: CASSDPGHLNTEAFF. In DNA form, the CDR3 reads TGTGCCAGCAGTGATCCGGGACACCTGAACACTGAAGCTTTCTTT.